Each of the 29 T cell receptor beta chains below was sequenced from the same sample in a study of cytomegalovirus exposure and HLA in healthy donors. 60 Vbeta and 13 Jbeta primers were used in PCR. Repertoires were generated with immunoSEQ multiplex PCR, while TCRdb's copy carries only in-frame clones and drops some. The profile shows approximately 120,000 clones, 75% to 85% of them singletons. Specimen: PBMCs. The receptors were gathered from a man in his forties in good health and CMV-seronegative.

The chain carries TRBV6-6 and TRBJ1-6, with 8 bases matching TRBD1. The germline V gene encodes CDR1 MNHNY and CDR2 SVGAGI (reference sequence). V lost 11 bases to trimming and J lost 6 bases; unmatched junction nucleotides: 6. The length of the CDR3 is 13 residues. CDR3 coding DNA: TGTGCCGGATCGGGACAGGCTAATTCACCCCTCCACTTT. This codes for CAGSGQANSPLHF.

CDR3 sequence reads: CASNYRGGVPEQYF. CDR3 DNA sequence: TGTGCCAGCAACTACCGGGGGGGAGTTCCTGAGCAGTACTTC. This rearrangement joins TRBV6-5 to TRBJ2-7; 8 bases agree with TRBD2. Per germline, CDR1 MNHEY and CDR2 SVGAGI. The CDR3 spans 14 residues. Trimming at V came to 7 bases and at J to 7 bases, leaving 12 bases not matched to a gene.

The V and J genes are TRBV29-1 and TRBJ2-4; TRBD1 is a possible D gene (8 bases). This CDR3 contains 12 residues. Trimming pared 7 bases from V and 6 bases from J, leaving 13 bases between. CDR1 is SQVTM, CDR2 ANQGSEA, per germline. The CDR3 is CSGTGGGNIQYF. CDR3 in DNA: TGCAGCGGAACAGGGGGGGGAAACATTCAGTACTTC.

This clone was seen a few times. This chain uses TRBV27 with TRBJ2-5; the match to TRBD2 covers 11 bases. Germline V gene lookup returns CDR1 MNHEY and CDR2 SMNVEV (reference sequence). V gave up 8 bases and J gave up 2 bases; unmatched junction bases: 13. The CDR3 contains 17 residues. CDR3 DNA sequence: TGTGCCAGCGGCATTAGCGGGGGGGCGATGGGGCAAGAGACCCAGTACTTC. Amino acid sequence: CASGISGGAMGQETQYF.

The genes are TRBV28 and TRBJ1-5; D gene unclear. This CDR3 comprises 10 residues. CDR1 is MDHEN and CDR2 is SYDVKM in the germline V gene. With 7 bases removed from V and 7 bases from J, the gap between germline ends came to 5 bases. The CDR3: CASNEQPQHF. Here the CDR3 DNA reads TGTGCCAGCAATGAGCAGCCCCAGCATTTT. Full variable domain (missing parts from reference TRBV28 and TRBJ1-5): DVKVTQSSRYLVKRTGEKVFLECVQDMDHENMFWYRQDPGLGLRLIYFSYDVKMKEKGDIPEGYSVSREKKERFSLILESASTNQTSMYLCASNEQPQHFGDGTRLSIL.

The genes are TRBV7-9 and TRBJ1-2, with D unclear. This CDR3 comprises 13 residues. CDR1 and CDR2 from the germline V gene are SEHNR and FQNEAQ (reference sequence). The V and J ends lost 2 bases and 4 bases respectively, with 8 bases between them. The CDR3 sequence is CASSLTESYGYTF. DNA for the CDR3: TGTGCCAGCAGCTTAACAGAATCCTATGGCTACACCTTC. Full variable domain (remainder filled in from reference TRBV7-9 and TRBJ1-2): DTGVSQNPRHKITKRGQNVTFRCDPISEHNRLYWYRQTLGQGPEFLTYFQNEAQLEKSRLLSDRFSAERPKGSFSTLEIQRTEQGDSAMYLCASSLTESYGYTFGSGTRLTVV.

The genes are TRBV28 and TRBJ1-5, with 7 bases identical to TRBD1. The CDR3 runs to 14 residues. J lost 5 bases, V lost 5 bases, and 6 bases had no gene match. CDR1 is MDHEN, CDR2 SYDVKM, per germline. CDR3 sequence (DNA): TGTGCCAGCAGTCCTCCTACAGGGGATCAGCCCCAGCATTTT. Residues: CASSPPTGDQPQHF.

This sequence joins TRBV28 and TRBJ2-5; D possibly corresponds to TRBD1 (5 bases). Per germline, CDR1 MDHEN and CDR2 SYDVKM. There are 16 residues in the CDR3. The V end was cut by 6 bases, the J end by 2 bases, with 19 bases between. CDR3 DNA: TGTGCCAGCAGCACATTAGGCAGGGTCGTACAAGAGACCCAGTACTTC. Its translation: CASSTLGRVVQETQYF.

This clone came up a few times. V is TRBV7-3 and J is TRBJ1-1; no clear D gene. CDR3 size: 13 residues. Looked up from germline, CDR1 is SGHTA and CDR2 is FQGTGA. V was cut by 4 bases and J by 5 bases, with 11 bases left in between. CDR3 residues: CASSSRLGTEAFF. In DNA, the CDR3 is TGTGCCAGCAGCTCCCGCCTAGGAACTGAAGCTTTCTTT.

The J gene is TRBJ1-4, the V gene TRBV6-5, with 10 bases identical to TRBD1. J lost 7 bases, V lost 4 bases, and 0 bases had no gene match. The CDR3 has 13 amino acids. Germline-derived CDR1 and CDR2 are MNHEY and SVGAGI. The CDR3 protein is CASSWDRGEKLFF. The CDR3 nucleotides are TGTGCCAGCAGTTGGGACAGGGGTGAAAAACTGTTTTTT.

This sequence joins TRBV10-3 and TRBJ1-2, with 10 bases lining up with TRBD1. CDR1 and CDR2 (germline): ENHRY, SYGVKD. Germline trimming cut 7 bases from V and 6 bases from J; bases unmatched to any gene: 5. This CDR3 contains 13 residues. The CDR3 DNA follows: TGTGCCATCACGGACAGGGGGTCCCATGGCTACACCTTC. It translates to CAITDRGSHGYTF.

In its sample, this clone was seen a few times. V and J are TRBV28 and TRBJ2-2; 7 bases are shared with TRBD1. Germline CDR1 MDHEN, CDR2 SYDVKM. The CDR3 loop spans 16 amino acids. V was clipped by 4 bases and J by 5 bases; unmatched bases: 10. CDR3 sequence (DNA): TGTGCCAGCAGTTCACAGGGGAGAAGGGGGACCGGGGAGCTGTTTTTT. Its protein is CASSSQGRRGTGELFF.

The chain combines TRBV2 with TRBJ1-1, with 8 bases aligning to TRBD1. Germline values: CDR1 SNHLY, CDR2 FYNNEI. V lost 6 bases to trimming and J lost 1 base; unmatched junction nucleotides: 7. This CDR3 spans 15 amino acids. DNA of the CDR3: TGTGCCAGCAGACTCTGGACAGGGACGAACACTGAAGCTTTCTTT. Encoded protein: CASRLWTGTNTEAFF.

The chain is built from TRBV7-2 and TRBJ1-1, with 7 positions matching TRBD1. CDR1 is SGHTA, CDR2 FQGNSA, per germline. The V gene end was trimmed by 2 bases and the J gene end by 5 bases; junction bases not matched to a gene: 2. This CDR3 contains 13 residues. The CDR3 reads CASSLQGGTEAFF. In nucleotides, the CDR3 is TGTGCCAGCAGCTTACAGGGGGGAACTGAAGCTTTCTTT.

This clone has just a few counts. An end of the junction differs from the germline gene, which may be a read error. The chain couples TRBV7-9 to TRBJ2-7; D uncertain. Germline values: CDR1 SEHNR, CDR2 FQNEAQ (reference sequence). The length of the CDR3 is 15 residues. The CDR3: CSSSATSPRLGEQYF. The CDR3 bases are TGTTCCAGCAGCGCCACCAGTCCTAGGTTGGGCGAGCAGTACTTC.

The chain is built from TRBV7-9 and TRBJ2-4; 7 nucleotides line up with TRBD1. Germline assignment: CDR1 SEHNR and CDR2 FQNEAQ (reference sequence). CDR3 length: 14 amino acids. The V and J ends lost 3 bases and 9 bases, in that order; junction bases with no gene match: 8. The CDR3 DNA reads TGTGCCAGCAGCTTTGGACAGGCGAGGGGCATTCAGTACTTC. It codes for CASSFGQARGIQYF.

J is TRBJ1-2 and V is TRBV7-2; the D is unclear. With 5 bases removed from V and 4 bases from J, the gap between germline ends came to 14 bases. This CDR3 has 14 residues. Germline CDR1 SGHTA, CDR2 FQGNSA. The CDR3 protein is CASSPLEYSYGYTF. As DNA, the CDR3 is TGTGCCAGCAGCCCATTAGAGTATTCCTATGGCTACACCTTC.

The gene calls are TRBV7-3 and TRBJ1-1, with D possibly matching TRBD1 (6 bases). This CDR3 contains 13 residues. Trimming stripped 5 bases from V and 3 bases from J, with 10 bases between. The germline V gene encodes CDR1 SGHTA and CDR2 FQGTGA. The CDR3 bases are TGTGCCAGCAGCGCATCAGGGGACACTGAAGCTTTCTTT. It is translated as CASSASGDTEAFF.

CDR3 region: CAVQTSGAGRMDTEAFF. Here the CDR3 DNA reads TGTGCCGTTCAAACCAGTGGTGCGGGACGGATGGACACTGAAGCTTTCTTT. The chain links TRBV7-9 to TRBJ1-1, with a weak D call TRBD1 (5 bases). V lost 11 bases to trimming and J lost 3 bases, with 28 bases between them. The CDR3 consists of 17 residues. From germline, CDR1 is SEHNR and CDR2 FQNEAQ (reference sequence).

V is TRBV7-6 and J is TRBJ2-7; D unclear. The CDR3 has 17 residues. CDR1 and CDR2 from the germline V gene are SGHVS and FNYEAQ. The ends were cut back, 4 bases at V and 3 bases at J, with 22 bases in the middle. CDR3 residues: CASSSVIRGRPYYEQYF. CDR3 sequence (DNA): TGTGCCAGCAGCTCCGTGATCCGAGGCCGGCCCTACTACGAGCAGTACTTC.

The chain combines TRBV27 with TRBJ2-5; D is perhaps TRBD2 (5 bases). This CDR3 is 16 amino acids long. Deletions cut 4 bases from V and 4 bases from J, with 19 bases between. CDR1 MNHEY and CDR2 SMNVEV come from the germline V gene (reference sequence). The CDR3 sequence: CASSSLGEGRVETQYF. Here the CDR3 DNA reads TGTGCCAGCAGTTCCCTCGGGGAAGGTAGAGTAGAGACCCAGTACTTC.

The rearrangement links TRBV28 to TRBJ1-5; TRBD1 matches 7 bases. The CDR3 consists of 14 residues. The germline gives CDR1 MDHEN, CDR2 SYDVKM. Germline trimming cut 5 bases from V and 5 bases from J; bases unmatched to any gene: 6. The CDR3 bases are TGTGCCAGCAGTGCCGACAGGGTAGATCAGCCCCAGCATTTT. Its protein product is CASSADRVDQPQHF.

This chain links TRBV19 with TRBJ1-5; TRBD1 agrees at 8 bases. Germline V gives CDR1 LNHDA, CDR2 SQIVND (reference sequence). The CDR3 runs to 15 residues. V lost 5 bases and J lost 6; bases outside the gene matches: 9. CDR3 protein: CASSPSAGGLQPQHF. CDR3 nucleotide sequence: TGTGCCAGTAGTCCCTCTGCAGGGGGCCTTCAGCCCCAGCATTTT.

The chain has TRBV6-5 and TRBJ1-5; possible D gene TRBD1, 6 bases. V was trimmed by 5 bases and J by 3 bases, leaving 11 bases between them. This CDR3 is built from 14 residues. Germline V CDR1 and CDR2: MNHEY, SVGAGI. The CDR3 region has the DNA TGTGCCAGCAGTGTGCAGGGGCCCAATCAGCCCCAGCATTTT. Protein sequence: CASSVQGPNQPQHF.

The V and J genes are TRBV7-9 and TRBJ2-5, with a possible D match to TRBD2 (6 bases). Germline V gives CDR1 SEHNR, CDR2 FQNEAQ (reference sequence). The CDR3 loop spans 17 amino acids. The V gene lost 8 bases and the J gene lost 3 bases, with 25 bases spanning the gap. For the CDR3, the DNA is TGTGCCAGCGAGAACCCAGACGGGAGAAGGTTAGAAGAGACCCAGTACTTC. It translates to CASENPDGRRLEETQYF.

The CDR3, as DNA: TGTGCCAGTCGCGGGGGGTTCGGGTACGAGCAGTACTTC. This encodes CASRGGFGYEQYF. This rearrangement joins TRBV19 to TRBJ2-7, with 8 bases aligning to TRBD2. The CDR3 is 13 residues long. The germline V gene encodes CDR1 LNHDA and CDR2 SQIVND (reference sequence). J lost 4 bases, V lost 8 bases, and 7 bases had no gene match.

This rearrangement joins TRBV9 to TRBJ2-7; D may be TRBD2 (5 bases). Trimming stripped 0 bases from V and 3 bases from J, with 16 bases between. Germline V gene sequence: CDR1 SGDLS, CDR2 YYNGEE. The CDR3 loop spans 16 amino acids. Here the CDR3 DNA reads TGTGCCAGCAGCGTAGGTGGGAGCGCAGACTTCTACGAGCAGTACTTC. This encodes CASSVGGSADFYEQYF.

The chain employs TRBV12-5 and TRBJ2-2; D is unclear. The V end lost 2 bases, the J end lost 6 bases, and 7 bases lay between the germline ends. CDR3 length equals 13 residues. Germline V gene sequence: CDR1 LGHNT, CDR2 FRNRAP. CDR3 in amino acids: CASGLPESGELFF. The CDR3 region has the DNA TGTGCTAGTGGTTTGCCCGAGTCCGGGGAGCTGTTTTTT.

The CDR3 DNA follows: TGTGCCAGCAGCTTGGGACTAGCAGGGGAGACCCAGTACTTC. This sequence encodes CASSLGLAGETQYF. This chain connects TRBV7-2 to TRBJ2-5, with 9 bases lining up with TRBD2. CDR1 is SGHTA and CDR2 is FQGNSA in the germline V gene. V dropped 3 bases and J dropped 5; count of bases not matched to a gene: 4. The CDR3 contains 14 residues.